These T cell receptor beta chains were read from a single sample in a study of cytomegalovirus exposure and HLA in healthy donors. TCRdb's table, derived via immunoSEQ multiplex PCR, lists solely in-frame clones and lacks some. The table has some 200,000 clones, approximately 70% seen once. Sequencing was performed on PBMCs. The receptors here all came from a man aged 35 to 55 in good health and CMV-seropositive. Each CDR3 is given with its conserved first and last residue. The D gene is left open where the match is weak. Only part of the rows carry a size: once, few, many, or a class if the clone is expanded.

J gene	D gene	V gene	clone size	CDR3 DNA	CDR3 protein
TRBJ1-1	.	TRBV18	.	TGTGCCAGCTCCCGGGGGAACACTGAAGCTTTCTTT	CASSRGNTEAFF
TRBJ1-5	.	TRBV6-1	few	TGTGCCAGCAGTGAAGCGGTAGATTCTTATCAGCCCCAGCATTTT	CASSEAVDSYQPQHF
TRBJ1-5	.	TRBV7-8	.	TGTGCCAGCAGCTTATCAGGACATAACCAGCCCCAGCATTTT	CASSLSGHNQPQHF
TRBJ1-3	.	TRBV7-2	.	TGTGCCAGCAGCTTAGCGTCCGGGGGAACCTCTGGAAACACCATATATTTT	CASSLASGGTSGNTIYF
TRBJ1-1	TRBD1	TRBV19	.	TGTGCCAGTAGTATACAAGGGGGCTTGAACACTGAAGCTTTCTTT	CASSIQGGLNTEAFF
TRBJ2-1	TRBD1	TRBV7-9	.	TGTGCCAGCAGCCAAGTGGACAGGGGGCATGAGCAGTTCTTC	CASSQVDRGHEQFF
TRBJ2-7	TRBD1	TRBV10-1	.	TGCGCCAGCAAGACAGGGGTAGTAGACGAGCAGTACTTC	CASKTGVVDEQYF
TRBJ2-5	TRBD2	TRBV7-2	few	TGTGCCAGCAGCTTACAACTAGCGGATCAAGAGACCCAGTACTTC	CASSLQLADQETQYF
TRBJ1-5	TRBD1	TRBV19	.	TGTGCCAGTAGTATCAGGGGGACGGCCGGAGTCAATCAGCCCCAGCATTTT	CASSIRGTAGVNQPQHF
TRBJ1-5	TRBD1	TRBV19	.	TGTGCCAGCGAAACCGGGACAGTCAATCAGCCCCAGCATTTT	CASETGTVNQPQHF
TRBJ2-3	TRBD1	TRBV7-8	.	TGTGCCAGCAGCCCCGGACAGGGTTACACAGATACGCAGTATTTT	CASSPGQGYTDTQYF
TRBJ1-2	.	TRBV5-6	.	TGTGCCAGCAGCTCACTCTATGGCTACACCTTC	CASSSLYGYTF
TRBJ1-1	TRBD1	TRBV28	.	TGTGCCAGCAGTTTACCGGGACAGCTAGCCCACACTGAAGCTTTCTTT	CASSLPGQLAHTEAFF
TRBJ2-7	.	TRBV12-5	once	TGTGCTAGTGGTTTAGAAGATGGAGCGTACGAGCAGTACTTC	CASGLEDGAYEQYF
TRBJ2-5	.	TRBV21-1	few	TGTGCCTTCGATTACTGGGCTCAAGAGACCCAGTACTTC	CAFDYWAQETQYF
TRBJ2-7	.	TRBV9	.	TGTGCCAGCAGCGTAGGAGGGGCGGGGCACAGCTACGAGCAGTACTTC	CASSVGGAGHSYEQYF
TRBJ2-7	TRBD1	TRBV28	.	TGTGCCAGCTTGGACAGGGCCTCCTACGAGCAGTACTTC	CASLDRASYEQYF
TRBJ2-2	TRBD2	TRBV5-1	.	TGCGCCAGCAGCCCGACCGGGACTAGCAGGTCCGGGGAGCTGTTTTTT	CASSPTGTSRSGELFF
TRBJ2-3	.	TRBV5-1	.	TGCGCCAGCAGCTCCGGCCAGGGCCAAGATACGCAGTATTTT	CASSSGQGQDTQYF
TRBJ1-1	.	TRBV28	.	TGTGCCAGCAGTAGACGGGACACCCTAAACACTGAAGCTTTCTTT	CASSRRDTLNTEAFF
TRBJ1-5	TRBD1	TRBV6-5	.	TGTGCCAGCAGTATTTCCAGGGGGCTGGGGCAGCCCCAGCATTTT	CASSISRGLGQPQHF
TRBJ1-1	TRBD1	TRBV6-9	few	TGTGCCAGCAGTATTACAGGGGAGAACACTGAAGCTTTCTTT	CASSITGENTEAFF
TRBJ1-1	.	TRBV7-6	.	TGTGCCAGCAGCTTAGCGCTGAGGAACACTGAAGCTTTCTTT	CASSLALRNTEAFF
TRBJ1-5	TRBD1	TRBV7-9	few	TGTGCCAGCAGCCCCCCGGGACAGCGGGTGGGGCCCCAGCATTTT	CASSPPGQRVGPQHF
TRBJ2-2	TRBD1	TRBV19	few	TGTGCCAGTAGTACCAGGACAGGGGTAGGGGAGCTGTTTTTT	CASSTRTGVGELFF
TRBJ2-2	TRBD1	TRBV7-9	.	TGTGCCACTACAGGGGAGAACACCGGGGAGCTGTTTTTT	CATTGENTGELFF
TRBJ2-1	TRBD2	TRBV18	.	TGTGCCAGCTCGATTTCTCGGGGGGATTTAGGGGAGCAGTTCTTC	CASSISRGDLGEQFF
TRBJ1-2	TRBD1	TRBV23-1	.	TGCGCCAGCAGTCACCCTGGACAGGGGGCGGACTCTGCCGGCTACACCTTC	CASSHPGQGADSAGYTF
TRBJ2-5	TRBD2	TRBV6-6	.	TGTGCCAGCAGGAAAAGCGGGGCGGAGACCCAGTACTTC	CASRKSGAETQYF
TRBJ2-5	.	TRBV9	.	TGTGCCAGCAGCTCAAAGGAAGCGGAGGCCCAGTACTTC	CASSSKEAEAQYF
TRBJ1-3	TRBD1	TRBV13	few	TGTGCCAGCAGCTTAGACGGGACAGACCGAAACACCATATATTTT	CASSLDGTDRNTIYF
TRBJ1-2	TRBD1	TRBV5-5	.	TGTGCCAGCAGCTATACAGGGGAAGCTGGTGGCTACACCTTC	CASSYTGEAGGYTF
TRBJ2-7	.	TRBV6-6	few	TGTGCCAGCAGTCCCAGGGTACAGTACGAGCAGTACTTC	CASSPRVQYEQYF
TRBJ2-2	TRBD2	TRBV6-5	.	TGTGCCAGCAGTATAGCGGGGGGCCACACCGGGGAGCTGTTTTTT	CASSIAGGHTGELFF
TRBJ1-6	TRBD1	TRBV5-4	.	TGTGCCAGCCATCGGACACTCCCGACAGGGGAAGGTTCACCCCTCCACTTT	CASHRTLPTGEGSPLHF
TRBJ2-5	TRBD1	TRBV7-9	.	TGTGCCAGCAGCCTTGGGACAGGAAAAGAGACCCAGTACTTC	CASSLGTGKETQYF
TRBJ2-3	.	TRBV4-2	few	TGTGCCAGCAGCCAAGAGGCTGGGGCCGTGGATACGCAGTATTTT	CASSQEAGAVDTQYF
TRBJ2-7	TRBD1	TRBV23-1	once	TGCGCCAGCAGTCAACTACGCTCGACAGGGGGCTTCTACGAGCAGTACTTC	CASSQLRSTGGFYEQYF
TRBJ2-7	TRBD1	TRBV7-9	.	TGTGCCAGCACCCAGACAGGGGGAAGTTCCTACGAGCAGTACTTC	CASTQTGGSSYEQYF
TRBJ2-5	.	TRBV5-1	.	TGCGCCAGCAGCTTAGGACAGATTCAAGAGACCCAGTACTTC	CASSLGQIQETQYF
TRBJ1-3	.	TRBV9	.	TGTGCCAGCAGCGTTGAGGGAAGGTCTGGAAACACCATATATTTT	CASSVEGRSGNTIYF
TRBJ2-7	.	TRBV5-4	.	TGTGCCAGCAGCTTGCGGTCAGGGGTCTACGAGCAGTACTTC	CASSLRSGVYEQYF
TRBJ2-1	TRBD1	TRBV5-1	.	TGCGCCAGCACCCCGGGACAGAGTTACAATGAGCAGTTCTTC	CASTPGQSYNEQFF
TRBJ2-1	.	TRBV10-1	once	TGCGCCAGCGCGCCTGGTGACTCCTACAATGAGCAGTTCTTC	CASAPGDSYNEQFF
TRBJ2-1	.	TRBV2	.	TGTGCCAGCAGTGAAGACTATATTAGAAGCAATGAGCAGTTCTTC	CASSEDYIRSNEQFF
TRBJ2-7	TRBD1	TRBV11-2	.	TGTGCCAGCAGCTTATCCGGGACAGGGTCATACGAGCAGTACTTC	CASSLSGTGSYEQYF
TRBJ2-2	TRBD1	TRBV6-5	few	TGTGCCAGCAGTTCGGGACAGAGGACCGGGGAGCTGTTTTTT	CASSSGQRTGELFF
TRBJ1-5	TRBD1	TRBV5-1	few	TGCGCCAGCAGCCCCGGGACAGGGGGAGAAATACGCAATCAGCCCCAGCATTTT	CASSPGTGGEIRNQPQHF
TRBJ2-1	.	TRBV7-2	few	TGTGCCAGCAGCTTAATGGGGGGGCTGGACAATGAGCAGTTCTTC	CASSLMGGLDNEQFF
TRBJ2-5	.	TRBV2	.	TGTGCCAGCAGTGTTCAGGGTGGGGAGACCCAGTACTTC	CASSVQGGETQYF
TRBJ1-2	.	TRBV15	.	TGTGCCACCAGCAGGGGCCGGGGTCCCCTCTATGGCTACACCTTC	CATSRGRGPLYGYTF
TRBJ2-3	TRBD2	TRBV10-1	few	TGCGCCAGCAGTGAATCACCCGGGGGGGGGAGAGATACGCAGTATTTT	CASSESPGGGRDTQYF